This T cell receptor (beta chain) appears in the sequencing data of a study of blood T cell repertoires in COVID-19. Measured with immunoSEQ multiplex PCR; TCRdb has only the in-frame clones, and not every one. The table records 200,000 to 300,000 clones, approximately 90% of them present only once. The CDR3 consists of 17 residues. The germline V gene has CDR1 LGHNA and CDR2 YSLEER. V lost 1 base, J lost 1 base, and 14 bases lay in between. Recruited during active infection, patients (from Seattle) were subsequently followed longitudinally. The chain is built from TRBV4-3 and TRBJ1-3; weak D call: TRBD1 (5 bases). Sequenced sample: peripheral blood. The TCR sequence derives from a woman in her twenties or thirties with COVID-19, enrolled during active disease. The CDR3 DNA reads as TGCGCCAGCAGCCAAGTAGGAGGGGCTTTGTCTGGAAACACCATATATTTT. Its translation: CASSQVGGALSGNTIYF.